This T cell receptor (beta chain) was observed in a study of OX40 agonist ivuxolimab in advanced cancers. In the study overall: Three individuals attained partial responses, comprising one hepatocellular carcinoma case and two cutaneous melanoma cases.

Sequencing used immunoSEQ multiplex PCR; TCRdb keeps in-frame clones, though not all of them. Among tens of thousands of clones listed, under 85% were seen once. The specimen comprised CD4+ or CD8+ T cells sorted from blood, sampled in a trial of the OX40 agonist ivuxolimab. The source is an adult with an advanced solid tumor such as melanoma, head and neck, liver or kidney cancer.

CDR3 region: CASSPSTDTQYF. DNA for the CDR3: TGTGCCAGCAGCCCGAGCACAGATACGCAGTATTTT. The chain couples TRBV7-9 to TRBJ2-3; D remains unclear. Per the germline V gene, CDR1 is SEHNR and CDR2 is FQNEAQ (reference sequence). V gave up 5 bases and J gave up 0 bases, with 3 bases separating them. This CDR3 is 12 amino acids long.